This TCR beta chain was recorded in a study of blood T cell repertoires in COVID-19 (TCRdb year 2020). Study-level background: The collaborator samples originated in the United States, Italy and Spain and spanned the acute and convalescent phases of COVID-19. The material from the prospective study consisted of cDNA or gDNA derived from T cells, B-cell-depleted T cells, or PBMCs. Deeply sampled blood TCRbeta repertoires from subjects exposed to, actively infected with, or recovered from COVID-19 were included in the dataset. The repertoires were released in a freely available public database meant as a resource for research on the immune response to SARS-CoV-2. Samples were obtained from the ongoing ImmuneRACE study (first 160 participants) and from over 1,000 subjects provided by 6 global collaborators. A de-identified subject ID, COVID-19 status, age in years and sex were almost always included in the sample metadata. Where available, HLA class I and class II types were taken from metadata supplied by the sample provider and were not determined by assay-based typing.

TCRbeta CDR3 regions were amplified from genomic DNA by means of the immunoSEQ Assay, a bias-controlled multiplex PCR. The authors processed their data as follows. The number of nucleated cells in each sample was estimated by amplification of reference gene primers within the assay. Sequence reads were collapsed and filtered to measure the absolute abundance of every unique TCRbeta CDR3 rearrangement. For each sample, productive Simpson clonality was calculated as the square root of Simpson's diversity index across productive rearrangements. In its TCRdb copy, this immuneACCESS table keeps in-frame sequences only and misses some clones. Where compared with another copy, unresolved V genes explain less than half of these, and the others have no known cause. D and trimming come from the DNA, and the V and J calls and clone size come from that table. The sample profile shows 270,000 or so clones; approximately 86% of them were found once. The ten largest make up under 3% of the sample.

Participants in the prospective study were aged 18 to 89 years, lived in 20 to 25 United States geographic areas, and enrolled through a virtual design. To assign participants to cohorts, the prospective study relied on clinical history that participants themselves reported in a screening survey and a study questionnaire. ImmuneRACE Cohort 3 recovered participants were defined by two consecutive negative NP/OP PCR tests, healthcare professional clearance, or symptom resolution. In the prospective study, mobile phlebotomists collected whole blood, serum and a nasopharyngeal or oropharyngeal swab from each participant. Prospective study participants could optionally give additional blood draws and questionnaires over an approximately two-month period. Prospective study blood samples were shipped either frozen or at room temperature before DNA extraction. Remarks on this clone: Its antigen remains unidentified. No much larger clone is present one base from it, and per-base qualities are unavailable.

Trimming removed 7 bases from V and 4 bases from J; the gene matches leave 5 bases unexplained. The CDR3 goes from the cysteine to the phenylalanine over 13 residues. Just the 39-base CDR3 DNA is kept, in frame starting at base 1. As encoded in the germline V gene, CDR1 is ENHRY while CDR2 is SYGVKD. Results and caveats for the whole study, not just this receptor: The quantity of clinical and demographic metadata differed by source and by participant and was supplied without curation.

The TCR originated in a young woman who had recovered from COVID-19. The sequence links TRBV10-3 to TRBJ1-2; 8 nucleotides in the junction match TRBD1. Source material: PBMCs or T cells enriched from blood (not recorded which). In nucleotide form, the sequence is TGTGCCATCACCCCAGACAGGGGCTATGGCTACACCTTC. It translates as CAITPDRGYGYTF.